This T cell receptor (beta chain) comes out of a study of blood T cell repertoires in COVID-19 (dated by TCRdb to 2018 to 2021). As for the study more broadly: Collaborator samples came from the United States, Italy and Spain and covered acute and convalescent phases of COVID-19. Samples were obtained from the ongoing ImmuneRACE study (first 160 participants) and from some 1,200 subjects provided by 6 global collaborators. The repertoires were made available in a free public database intended to serve as a resource for research on the immune response to SARS-CoV-2. Where available, HLA class I and class II types were taken from metadata supplied by the sample provider and were not determined by assay-based typing. The sample metadata nearly always contained a de-identified subject ID, COVID-19 status, age in years and sex. The prospective study material was composed of cDNA or gDNA derived from T cells, B-cell-depleted T cells, or PBMCs. Subjects who had been exposed to COVID-19, were actively infected with it, or had recovered from it provided the deeply sampled blood TCRbeta repertoires that made up the dataset.

CDR1 is given as LGHDT and CDR2 as YNNKEL, both from the germline V gene (reference sequence). The CDR3 sequence holds 15 residues, the cysteine and phenylalanine included. Only CDR3 DNA remains: 45 bases, in frame from the first base. The germline V and J ends show losses of 3 bases and 6 bases respectively, and no gene match explains 8 bases of the junction. The collaborating institutions used their own protocols to collect whole blood in K2EDTA tubes. Collaborator samples were shipped for TCRbeta analysis as frozen whole blood, isolated PBMCs, or DNA extracted from either sample type. Details on this clone: This clone's antigen is unknown. No base-level quality is on record; no much larger clone is a single base apart.

Here is what the overall study found, with its caveats: The amount of clinical and demographic metadata varied by source and participant and was provided uncurated.

TCRbeta CDR3 regions were amplified from genomic DNA by means of the immunoSEQ Assay, a bias-controlled multiplex PCR. Per the source publication's procedure: The number of nucleated cells in each sample was estimated by amplification of reference gene primers within the assay. Sequence reads were collapsed and filtered to measure the absolute abundance of every unique TCRbeta CDR3 rearrangement. For each sample, productive Simpson clonality was calculated by taking the square root of Simpson's diversity index across productive rearrangements. TCRdb stores this immuneACCESS table with in-frame sequences only. Part of the clones is absent; in the studies checked, under half of the shortfall reflects unresolved V genes, and no reason is known for the rest. The V and J calls and clone size are taken from that table; D and trimming were inferred from the DNA. The sample table holds about 71,000 clones, of which about 80% were seen once. Jointly, the top ten make up roughly an eighth of the sample.

This sequence was found in a woman older than 75 with acute or convalescent COVID-19. Sequenced input: peripheral blood. The chain is encoded by TRBV3-1 (or the pseudogene TRBV3-2) joined to TRBJ2-7; 10 central bases correspond to TRBD1. Read as DNA, the sequence is TGTGCCAGCAGCCAGGGGACAGGGGCTCCCCTCGAGCAGTACTTC. It codes for CASSQGTGAPLEQYF.